One and the same sample provided the 9 T cell receptor beta chains below, sequenced in a study of post-analysis software for immune sequencing data. Study-wide results and caveats: Four to six TRBV segments were significantly more frequent in patients than in controls. TRBV5-6, TRBV5-1 and TRBV20-1 were among these segments.

Antigens of these TCRs are unknown. Built from TCR beta cDNA, the libraries had unique molecular identifiers in them. Via MiXCR, TCRdb re-called the PCR reads, giving one row per CDR3 protein. The data show about 540,000 distinct CDR3 sequences, around 31% seen once. Sequencing used blood. The receptors were gathered from a girl aged 2-17 years with multiple sclerosis.

J is TRBJ1-1 and V is TRBV29-1; the match to TRBD1 covers 7 bases. V dropped 5 bases and J dropped 0; count of bases not matched to a gene: 3. The CDR3 sequence is 13 residues long. Germline V CDR1 and CDR2: SQVTM, ANQGSEA. CDR3 in amino acids: CSVKQGLNTEAFF. The CDR3 DNA is TGCAGCGTTAAACAGGGGCTGAACACTGAAGCTTTCTTT.

This rearrangement joins TRBV28 to TRBJ1-2; possibly TRBD1 for D (5 bases). Germline CDR1 and CDR2: MDHEN and SYDVKM. CDR3 length equals 14 residues. V was trimmed by 6 bases and J by 4 bases, leaving 15 bases between them. The CDR3 region is CASRPGGEGYGYTF. CDR3 in DNA: TGTGCCAGCAGGCCGGGGGGGGAAGGCTATGGCTACACCTTC.

This rearrangement joins TRBV10-3 to TRBJ1-5; 7 nucleotides align to TRBD1. This CDR3 is built from 15 residues. Germline V gene sequence: CDR1 ENHRY, CDR2 SYGVKD. V dropped 3 bases and J dropped 3; count of bases not matched to a gene: 5. The CDR3 DNA is TGTGCCATCAGTGACCAGGGGGACCCCAATCAGCCCCAGCATTTT. It codes for CAISDQGDPNQPQHF.

This clonotype was found a few times. The chain combines TRBV4-1 with TRBJ1-5; no reliable D call. The CDR3 totals 14 residues. Trimming left V 1 base short and J 6 bases short, with 10 bases between. Germline assignment: CDR1 MGHRA and CDR2 YSYEKL. CDR3 amino acids: CASSQGTSGQPQHF. The CDR3 DNA follows: TGCGCCAGCAGCCAAGGCACCTCGGGTCAGCCCCAGCATTTT.

This clonotype has just a few counts. V is TRBV10-3 and J is TRBJ1-2; the D gene is possibly TRBD1 (5 bases). Germline CDR1 is ENHRY and CDR2 is SYGVKD. CDR3 size: 14 residues. Trimming removed 2 bases at V and 4 bases at J, with 11 bases between. The CDR3 DNA sequence: TGTGCCATCAGTGAGCGACAGCTCACCTATGGCTACACCTTC. This translates into CAISERQLTYGYTF.

In this sample, this clonotype turned up a few times. V gene TRBV29-1 combines with J gene TRBJ1-1; the D gene is possibly TRBD1 (5 bases). V was shortened by 5 bases and J by 5 bases, with 12 bases between the two germline ends. This CDR3 is 12 amino acids long. Germline values: CDR1 SQVTM, CDR2 ANQGSEA. CDR3 residues: CSVWDLGTEAFF. CDR3 in DNA: TGCAGCGTTTGGGACCTTGGGACTGAAGCTTTCTTT.

This clonotype was counted between two and nine times. The rearrangement uses TRBV9 and TRBJ2-1; the D gene could be TRBD1 or TRBD2 (5 bases each). This CDR3 region has 17 residues. The V end was cut by 4 bases, the J end by 6 bases, with 23 bases between. Germline-derived CDR1 and CDR2 are SGDLS and YYNGEE. Here the CDR3 DNA reads TGTGCCAGCAGCCCGAGGGCCCCGCAGGGATCTACCAATGAGCAGTTCTTC. This gives the protein CASSPRAPQGSTNEQFF.

The chain uses TRBV5-1 and TRBJ2-5, with 11 bases that match TRBD1. Germline CDR1 and CDR2: SGHRS and YFSETQ. The CDR3 runs 15 residues. Trimming removed 3 bases from V and 6 bases from J; junction bases left unmatched: 7. CDR3 nucleotides: TGCGCCAGCAGCTATTGGACAGGGGGCGGGAAGACCCAGTACTTC. It is translated as CASSYWTGGGKTQYF.

The V gene is TRBV29-1, the J gene TRBJ1-1; D is unclear. Deletions cut 2 bases from V and 0 bases from J, with 13 bases between. CDR1 and CDR2 from the germline V gene are SQVTM and ANQGSEA. The CDR3 is made up of 15 amino acids. The CDR3 sequence: CSVEWFGGLNTEAFF. As DNA, the CDR3 is TGCAGCGTTGAATGGTTCGGCGGATTGAACACTGAAGCTTTCTTT.